This TCR beta chain was identified during a study of blood T cell repertoires in COVID-19. V was pared by 4 bases and J by 10 bases, with 11 bases of the junction left unmatched. This CDR3 is built from 16 residues. Germline CDR1 reads MGHRA; CDR2 reads YSYEKL. This table comes from immunoSEQ multiplex PCR, and its TCRdb copy is limited to in-frame clones, with some not included. Among some 35,000 clones listed, 82% were seen once. The receptor comes from an elderly man with active or convalescent COVID-19. This rearrangement joins TRBV4-1 to TRBJ2-1; 12 positions match TRBD2. The sequenced material came from peripheral blood. CDR3 bases: TGCGCCAGCAGCCGGACGGGACTAGCGGGCTCTGTAGAGCAGTTCTTC. Amino acid sequence: CASSRTGLAGSVEQFF.